This T cell receptor (beta chain) comes out of a study of blood T cell repertoires in COVID-19. Participant age was roughly 18 to 100 years, and participants resided in roughly 25 US areas. Cohort 3 donors were reported recovered after two negative PCRs, clearance, or symptom resolution. Germline CDR1 MGHRA, CDR2 YSYEKL. Germline trimming cut 1 base from V and 5 bases from J; bases unmatched to any gene: 7. The CDR3 is 16 residues long. Original analysis: Using reference gene primer amplification, nucleated cell counts were estimated. Assay used: immunoSEQ multiplex PCR; TCRdb lists only in-frame clones, some missing. V and J calls and clone size are given by that table; D and trimming were obtained from the DNA. The table shows 450,000 to 600,000 clones, with roughly nine tenths occurring only once.

The V gene is TRBV4-1, the J gene TRBJ1-2; 10 nucleotides line up with TRBD1. Sequences were obtained from PBMCs or T cells enriched from blood (not recorded which). The TCR sequence derives from a young woman who had recovered from COVID-19. The CDR3 here is CASSQAPGQGIYGYTF. As DNA, the CDR3 is TGCGCCAGCAGCCAAGCCCCGGGACAGGGGATTTATGGCTACACCTTC.